A selection of T cell receptor beta chains follows, all from one sample in a study of cytomegalovirus exposure and HLA in healthy donors. Assay: immunoSEQ multiplex PCR; the TCRdb copy retains only in-frame clones and omits some. This table has about 120,000 clones, 77% appearing once. The specimen was PBMCs. All receptors come from a man aged 35 to 55 in good health and CMV-seropositive. Both conserved end residues are part of each CDR3. Each record gives: CDR3 length, V gene, J gene, CDR3 protein.

14,TRBV7-9,TRBJ1-1,CASSLALSYTGAFF
15,TRBV7-9,TRBJ2-2,CASSLGSWGAGELFF
15,TRBV7-6,TRBJ1-1,CASSLVTGDGAEAFF
15,TRBV2,TRBJ1-2,CASPLGGEVGYGYTF
16,TRBV18,TRBJ2-7,CASSPPGVRGFYEQYF
15,TRBV4-2,TRBJ2-5,CASSQDLAVQETQYF
12,TRBV7-6,TRBJ2-5,CASSGTRETQYF
13,TRBV7-3,TRBJ2-5,CASSLSGQETQYF
15,TRBV2,TRBJ2-1,CASSGQGQGYNEQFF
13,TRBV19,TRBJ1-1,CASRWSGNTEAFF
15,TRBV12-5,TRBJ2-1,CASGLAGTGDNEQFF
13,TRBV7-8,TRBJ2-7,CASSLGTTYEQYF
14,TRBV9,TRBJ2-5,CASSESGVGETQYF
19,TRBV7-3,TRBJ2-2,CASSLGTSGGQANTGELFF
10,TRBV20-1,TRBJ2-5,CSASGETQYF
16,TRBV19,TRBJ2-3,CASSKPGQGYTDTQYF
15,TRBV27,TRBJ1-1,CASRRTGDFHTEAFF
12,TRBV19,TRBJ1-2,CASTLGDYGYTF
17,TRBV18,TRBJ1-2,CASSPPSSIDSNYGYTF
11,TRBV28,TRBJ2-7,CASSQADEQYF
15,TRBV5-1,TRBJ2-3,CASSLVERSTDTQYF
15,TRBV6-5,TRBJ2-7,CASSYLGQGAYEQYF
13,TRBV11-3,TRBJ2-2,CASSLTGGGELFF
15,TRBV25-1,TRBJ2-6,CASPPPGSGANGLTF
12,TRBV7-9,TRBJ2-5,CASGRDQETQYF